Following are 13 T cell receptor beta chains from one sample sequenced in a study of T cells after somatic rescue of genetic block. The data were produced by immunoSEQ multiplex PCR, yet TCRdb's version contains in-frame clones alone and is incomplete. The table lists about 52,000 clones, approximately 96% of them singletons. The sample comprised peripheral blood mononuclear cells (PBMCs). The receptor source for this set is a child younger than two.

The V gene is TRBV19, the J gene TRBJ2-7, with TRBD2 matching over 7 bases. The CDR3 consists of 14 residues. The germline CDR1 and CDR2 sequences are LNHDA and SQIVND (reference sequence). Unmatched junction bases numbered 12, after V lost 10 bases and J lost 3 bases. For the CDR3, the DNA is TGTGCCACCCGAGGATCCGGCGGGGGCTACGAGCAGTACTTC. Its protein is CATRGSGGGYEQYF.

Here the CDR3 reads CASSWQGAPGNTIYF. The CDR3 coding sequence is TGTGCCAGCAGTTGGCAGGGCGCGCCTGGAAACACCATATATTTT. This chain connects TRBV2 to TRBJ1-3, with a weak D call TRBD1 (5 bases). Per the germline V gene, CDR1 is SNHLY and CDR2 is FYNNEI. The CDR3 has 15 amino acids. The ends were cut back, 5 bases at V and 2 bases at J, with 13 bases in the middle.

This clone was seen a single time. The V call is TRBV18, the J call TRBJ1-1; TRBD1 matches 7 bases. Germline CDR1 reads KGHSH; CDR2 reads LQKENI. This CDR3 has 18 residues. V shed 1 base and J 0 bases; nucleotides not matched to a gene: 11. DNA of the CDR3: TGTGCCAGCTCACCACAGCGCCAGGGGGTCCGTATGAACACTGAAGCTTTCTTT. Its protein product is CASSPQRQGVRMNTEAFF.

This clone was counted a single time. The chain combines TRBV7-2 with TRBJ1-2; 7 bases fit TRBD1. The CDR3 covers 15 residues. V dropped 0 bases and J dropped 4; count of bases not matched to a gene: 5. In germline, CDR1 is SGHTA, CDR2 FQGNSA. This chain's CDR3 is CASSLAGTVSYGYTF. Here the CDR3 DNA reads TGTGCCAGCAGCTTAGCTGGGACAGTCTCCTATGGCTACACCTTC.

The chain carries TRBV6-5 and TRBJ2-2; D unresolved. CDR3 length: 12 residues. Trimming pared 6 bases from V and 2 bases from J, leaving 4 bases between. Looked up from germline, CDR1 is MNHEY and CDR2 is SVGAGI. The CDR3 here is CASRDNTGELFF. CDR3 DNA sequence: TGTGCCAGCAGAGACAACACCGGGGAGCTGTTTTTT.

The V call is TRBV9, the J call TRBJ2-7; 12 positions match TRBD2. The CDR3 runs to 16 residues. Germline values: CDR1 SGDLS, CDR2 YYNGEE. Trimming removed 0 bases from V and 3 bases from J; junction bases left unmatched: 4. CDR3 coding DNA: TGTGCCAGCAGCGTAGCCCTAGCGGGAGGGATCTACGAGCAGTACTTC. This gives the protein CASSVALAGGIYEQYF. Drawing the rest from reference TRBV9 and TRBJ2-7, the complete variable domain is DSGVTQTPKHLITATGQRVTLRCSPRSGDLSVYWYQQSLDQGLQFLIQYYNGEERAKGNILERFSAQQFPDLHSELNLSSLELGDSALYFCASSVALAGGIYEQYFGPGTRLTVT.

V and J are TRBV11-2 and TRBJ1-4; tentative D call: TRBD1 (5 bases). Per germline, CDR1 SGHAT and CDR2 FQNNGV. Trimming took off 2 bases at V and 7 bases at J, with 5 bases between the two ends. The CDR3 covers 12 residues. The CDR3: CASSLQGEKLFF. DNA of the CDR3: TGTGCCAGCAGCTTACAGGGTGAAAAACTGTTTTTT.

V and J are TRBV6-1 and TRBJ1-6; D ambiguous. Germline loops: CDR1 MNHNS, CDR2 SASEGT. This CDR3 has 13 amino acids. V shed 7 bases and J shed 7 bases, with 11 bases lying between them. CDR3 in DNA: TGTGCCAGCAATAACGGCAGGAATTCACCCCTCCACTTT. Translating it yields CASNNGRNSPLHF.

In nucleotides, the CDR3 is TGTGCCAGCAGCGTACGACAGGGCCACGAGCAGTACTTC. Its protein is CASSVRQGHEQYF. The chain couples TRBV5-4 to TRBJ2-7, with 7 bases identical to TRBD1. This CDR3 spans 13 amino acids. Losses at the gene ends were 4 bases for V and 5 bases for J; bases not matched to a gene: 6. Looked up from germline, CDR1 is SGHNT and CDR2 is YYREEE (reference sequence).

This rearrangement joins TRBV7-2 to TRBJ1-4, with D tentatively TRBD1 (6 bases). The CDR3 is 15 amino acids. From germline, CDR1 is SGHTA and CDR2 FQGNSA. Deletions cut 5 bases from V and 3 bases from J, with 13 bases between. As DNA, the CDR3 is TGTGCCAGCAGCACCCGGGACACCCCTAATGAAAAACTGTTTTTT. Translated: CASSTRDTPNEKLFF.

J is TRBJ2-7 and V is TRBV27; tentatively, D is TRBD1 or TRBD2 (5 bases each). Germline loops: CDR1 MNHEY, CDR2 SMNVEV (reference sequence). The CDR3 spans 14 residues. V lost 2 bases and J 2 bases, leaving 10 bases between the germline ends. CDR3 nucleotides: TGTGCCAGCAGTTTAAGTAGGGGAGCCTACGAGCAGTACTTC. Translating gives CASSLSRGAYEQYF.

This sequence joins TRBV5-8 and TRBJ1-1; a weak D match, TRBD1 (5 bases). CDR3 length: 12 residues. Per germline, CDR1 SGHTS and CDR2 YDEGEE. V was trimmed by 5 bases and J by 5 bases, leaving 10 bases between them. The CDR3 nucleotides are TGTGCCAGCAGTTATGGGGGGACTGAAGCTTTCTTT. Protein product: CASSYGGTEAFF.

The chain links TRBV28 to TRBJ1-3, with D unclear. Germline assignment: CDR1 MDHEN and CDR2 SYDVKM. V lost 2 bases and J 6 bases, leaving 5 bases between the germline ends. There are 12 residues in the CDR3. The CDR3 sequence: CASSLGPNTIYF. CDR3 in DNA: TGTGCCAGCAGTTTAGGGCCAAACACCATATATTTT.